The T cell receptor beta chain under discussion was sequenced for a study of T cell repertoires in cytomegalovirus infection. Background on the study: Recently identified HLA-C-restricted CMV epitopes were among the peptides used. Study-level findings and limits: Clonotype analysis showed dominance of the ex vivo response by HLA-C-restricted CMV-specific TCR beta clonotypes.

TCRdb analysed the reads with MiXCR anew, one entry per CDR3 protein. The data show roughly 860,000 distinct CDR3 sequences, around a third seen once. Per germline, CDR1 SGHVS and CDR2 FNYEAQ. The CDR3 consists of 13 residues. The trim removed 3 bases at V and 6 bases at J, leaving 4 bases unmatched. Comments on this clonotype: What it recognizes is unknown.

The input for sequencing was cultured CD8+ T cells from PBMCs, taken from culture after CMV antigen stimulation. The sequence came from a human donor in good health (CMV status not recorded). Some clones in this sample may be carry-over from other donors' samples. The V call is TRBV7-6, the J call TRBJ1-1; TRBD1 agrees at 7 bases. Here the CDR3 reads CASSLTGSSEAFF. CDR3 in DNA: TGTGCCAGCAGCTTGACAGGGTCTTCTGAAGCTTTCTTT.